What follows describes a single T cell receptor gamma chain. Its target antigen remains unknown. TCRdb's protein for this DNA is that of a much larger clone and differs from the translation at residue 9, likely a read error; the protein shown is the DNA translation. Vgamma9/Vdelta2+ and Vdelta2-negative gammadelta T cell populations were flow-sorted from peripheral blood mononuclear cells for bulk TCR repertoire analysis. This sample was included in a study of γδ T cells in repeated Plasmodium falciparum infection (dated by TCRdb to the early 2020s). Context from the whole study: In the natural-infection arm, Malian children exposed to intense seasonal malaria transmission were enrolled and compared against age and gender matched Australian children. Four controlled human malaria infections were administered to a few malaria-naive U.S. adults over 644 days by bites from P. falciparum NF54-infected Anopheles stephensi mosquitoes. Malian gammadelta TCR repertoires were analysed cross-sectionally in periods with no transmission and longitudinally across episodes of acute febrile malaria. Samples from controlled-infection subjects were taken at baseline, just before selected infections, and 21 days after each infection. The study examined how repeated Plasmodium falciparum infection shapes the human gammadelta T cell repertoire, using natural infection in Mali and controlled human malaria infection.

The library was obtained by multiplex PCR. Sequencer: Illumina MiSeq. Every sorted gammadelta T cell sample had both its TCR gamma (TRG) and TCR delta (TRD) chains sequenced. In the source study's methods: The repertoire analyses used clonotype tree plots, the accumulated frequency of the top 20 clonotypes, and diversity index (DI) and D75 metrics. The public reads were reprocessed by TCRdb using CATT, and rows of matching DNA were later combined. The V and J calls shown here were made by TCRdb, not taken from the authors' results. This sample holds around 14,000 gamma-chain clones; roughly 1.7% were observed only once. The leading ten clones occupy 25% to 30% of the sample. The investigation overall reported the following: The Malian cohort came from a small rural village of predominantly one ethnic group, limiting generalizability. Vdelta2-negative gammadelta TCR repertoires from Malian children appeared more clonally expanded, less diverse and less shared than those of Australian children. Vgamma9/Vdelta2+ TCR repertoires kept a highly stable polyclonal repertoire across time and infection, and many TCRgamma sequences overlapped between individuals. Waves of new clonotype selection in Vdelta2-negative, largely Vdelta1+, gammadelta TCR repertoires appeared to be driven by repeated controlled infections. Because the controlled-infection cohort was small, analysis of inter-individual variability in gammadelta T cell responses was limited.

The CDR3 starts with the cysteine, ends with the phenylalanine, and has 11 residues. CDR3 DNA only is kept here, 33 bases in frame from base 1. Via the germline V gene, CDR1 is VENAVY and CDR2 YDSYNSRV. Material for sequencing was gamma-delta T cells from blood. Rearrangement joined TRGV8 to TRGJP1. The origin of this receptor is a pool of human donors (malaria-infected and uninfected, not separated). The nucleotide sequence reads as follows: TGTGCCACCTGGACCAATTGGTTCGAGATATTT. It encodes CATWTNWFEIF.